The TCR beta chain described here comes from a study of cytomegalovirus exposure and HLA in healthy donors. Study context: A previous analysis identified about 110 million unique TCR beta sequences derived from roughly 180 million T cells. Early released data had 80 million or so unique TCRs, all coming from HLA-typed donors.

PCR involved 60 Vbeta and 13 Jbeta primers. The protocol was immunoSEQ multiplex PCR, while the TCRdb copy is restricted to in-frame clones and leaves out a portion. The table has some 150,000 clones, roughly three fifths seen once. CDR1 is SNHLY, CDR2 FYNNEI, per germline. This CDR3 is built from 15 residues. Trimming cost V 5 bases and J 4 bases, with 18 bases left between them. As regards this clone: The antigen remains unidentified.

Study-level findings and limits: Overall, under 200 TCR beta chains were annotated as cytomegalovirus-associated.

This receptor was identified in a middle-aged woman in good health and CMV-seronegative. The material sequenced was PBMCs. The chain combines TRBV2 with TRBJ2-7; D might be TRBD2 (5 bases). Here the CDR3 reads CASSTGILEGYEQYF. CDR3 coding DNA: TGTGCCAGCAGTACCGGGATCTTAGAAGGGTACGAGCAGTACTTC. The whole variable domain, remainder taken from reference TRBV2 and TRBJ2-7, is EPEVTQTPSHQVTQMGQEVILRCVPISNHLYFYWYRQILGQKVEFLVSFYNNEISEKSEIFDDQFSVERPDGSNFTLKIRSTKLEDSAMYFCASSTGILEGYEQYFGPGTRLTVT.